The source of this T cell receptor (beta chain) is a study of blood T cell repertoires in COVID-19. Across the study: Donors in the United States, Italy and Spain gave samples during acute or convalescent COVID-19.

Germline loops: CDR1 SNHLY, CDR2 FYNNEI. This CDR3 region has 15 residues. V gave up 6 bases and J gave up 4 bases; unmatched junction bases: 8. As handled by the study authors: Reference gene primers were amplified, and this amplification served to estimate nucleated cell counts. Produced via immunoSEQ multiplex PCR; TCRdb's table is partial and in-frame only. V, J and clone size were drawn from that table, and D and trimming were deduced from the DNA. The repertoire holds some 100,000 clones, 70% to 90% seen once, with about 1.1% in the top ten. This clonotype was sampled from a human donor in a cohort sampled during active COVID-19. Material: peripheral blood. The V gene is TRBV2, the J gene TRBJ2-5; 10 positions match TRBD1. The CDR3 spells CASRDGTGVVETQYF. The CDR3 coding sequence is TGTGCCAGCAGGGATGGGACAGGGGTGGTAGAGACCCAGTACTTC.